This T cell receptor (beta chain) appears in the sequencing data of a study of blood T cell repertoires in COVID-19. Background on the study: Samples of COVID-19 (acute and convalescent) were obtained from the United States, Italy and Spain. Nucleic acid was either cDNA or gDNA, and it came from T cells, B-cell-depleted T cells, or PBMCs.

In the study's own analysis: Scientists estimated how many nucleated cells there were by amplifying reference gene primers. This table comes from immunoSEQ multiplex PCR, and its TCRdb copy is limited to in-frame clones, with some not included. That table gives V, J and clone size, and the DNA gave D and trimming. The data show approximately 15,000 clones, with approximately 88% seen just once and 2% to 2.5% held by the top ten. The CDR3 extends over 16 amino acids. The trim removed 0 bases at V and 4 bases at J, leaving 5 bases unmatched. Germline V gene sequence: CDR1 SGHNT, CDR2 YYREEE (reference sequence).

Input material: peripheral blood. The rearrangement uses TRBV5-4 and TRBJ2-5, with TRBD1 identical over 11 bases. The receptor was derived from a woman in her 70s in a cohort sampled during active or convalescent COVID-19. CDR3 region: CASSLDPGQGGETQYF. CDR3 nucleotide sequence: TGTGCCAGCAGCTTGGACCCGGGACAGGGGGGAGAGACCCAGTACTTC.